These 26 T cell receptor beta chains were all obtained from the same sample, sequenced in a study of technical replicates of blood from a few donors. Here immunoSEQ multiplex PCR was the method, and the copy in TCRdb shows in-frame clones only, minus some. The table shows roughly 100,000 clones, with roughly 96% occurring only once. The sequenced sample consisted of T cells isolated from PBMCs. Receptor source: a human donor in good health.

The chain is built from TRBV13 and TRBJ2-2; D might be TRBD2 (5 bases). Looked up from germline, CDR1 is PRHDT and CDR2 is FYEKMQ (reference sequence). This CDR3 comprises 13 residues. Trimming took off 3 bases at V and 4 bases at J, with 6 bases between the two ends. CDR3 residues: CASSLAGTGELFF. CDR3 nucleotide sequence: TGTGCCAGCAGCTTGGCGGGCACCGGGGAGCTGTTTTTT.

The CDR3 region has the DNA TGCGCCAGCAGACTAGGTACCGTCTCAGATACGCAGTATTTT. Its translation: CASRLGTVSDTQYF. J is TRBJ2-3 and V is TRBV5-1; tentatively, D is TRBD2 (5 bases). V was pared by 5 bases and J by 4 bases, with 14 bases between. This CDR3 spans 14 amino acids. Per germline, CDR1 SGHRS and CDR2 YFSETQ.

The chain employs TRBV28 and TRBJ1-5; D is possibly TRBD1 (6 bases). Germline V gene data show CDR1 as MDHEN and CDR2 as SYDVKM. The V and J ends lost 2 bases and 5 bases respectively, with 13 bases between them. The length of the CDR3 is 15 residues. This chain's CDR3 is CASSLNVQGYQPQHF. CDR3 nucleotide sequence: TGTGCCAGCAGTTTAAATGTACAGGGATATCAGCCCCAGCATTTT. Combining the CDR3 with reference TRBV28 and TRBJ1-5 gives the whole variable domain DVKVTQSSRYLVKRTGEKVFLECVQDMDHENMFWYRQDPGLGLRLIYFSYDVKMKEKGDIPEGYSVSREKKERFSLILESASTNQTSMYLCASSLNVQGYQPQHFGDGTRLSIL.

The V and J genes are TRBV13 and TRBJ1-1, with 8 bases fitting TRBD1. The V gene end was trimmed by 1 base and the J gene end by 5 bases; junction bases not matched to a gene: 6. Germline CDR1 and CDR2: PRHDT and FYEKMQ (reference sequence). The CDR3 extends over 15 amino acids. For the CDR3, the DNA is TGTGCCAGCAGCTTAGTCCCAGGGGGCTCGACTGAAGCTTTCTTT. This gives the protein CASSLVPGGSTEAFF.

This clone was observed a single time. The CDR3 sequence: CASSFAGLAGGGKETQYF. CDR3 nucleotides: TGCGCCAGCAGCTTCGCGGGGCTAGCGGGAGGAGGAAAAGAGACCCAGTACTTC. This chain connects TRBV5-1 to TRBJ2-5, with 11 bases lining up with TRBD2. The trim removed 2 bases at V and 3 bases at J, leaving 12 bases unmatched. CDR1 and CDR2 (germline): SGHRS, YFSETQ. The CDR3 extends over 18 amino acids.

V and J are TRBV10-2 and TRBJ2-7; the D gene is possibly TRBD2 (5 bases). The V gene's germline CDR1 is WSHSY and CDR2 SAAADI. Trimming cost V 8 bases and J 3 bases, with 11 bases left between them. This CDR3 contains 12 residues. The CDR3 DNA reads TGCGCCAGCCGGGAAGCGTTCTACGAGCAGTACTTC. It specifies CASREAFYEQYF.

The chain joins TRBV2 to TRBJ1-2, with 7 bases aligning to TRBD1. V trimming: 8 bases; J trimming: 8 bases; junction bases outside the gene matches: 14. CDR1 is SNHLY and CDR2 is FYNNEI in the germline V gene. The CDR3 loop spans 14 amino acids. DNA for the CDR3: TGTGCCAGCGACTCGGACGACAGGGTAGAAGGCTACACCTTC. Amino acid sequence: CASDSDDRVEGYTF.

The CDR3: CASSLVSGLRAEAFF. CDR3 coding DNA: TGTGCCAGCAGCTTAGTGTCGGGGTTGAGGGCTGAAGCTTTCTTT. This sequence joins TRBV7-8 and TRBJ1-1, with unresolved D. The CDR3 is made up of 15 amino acids. V lost 1 base and J lost 6, with 15 bases in between. The germline CDR1 and CDR2 sequences are SGHVS and FQNEAQ.

V gene TRBV4-1 combines with J gene TRBJ1-2, with D maybe TRBD1 (5 bases). Per germline, CDR1 MGHRA and CDR2 YSYEKL. The CDR3 extends over 15 amino acids. V was shortened by 4 bases and J by 4 bases, with 16 bases between the two germline ends. The CDR3 here is CASSPGGEWAYGYTF. DNA of the CDR3: TGCGCCAGCAGCCCCGGGGGGGAATGGGCCTATGGCTACACCTTC.

V gene TRBV10-1 combines with J gene TRBJ2-1, with D possibly matching TRBD2 (6 bases). The CDR3 totals 12 residues. CDR1 and CDR2 from the germline V gene are WNHNN and SYGVQD (reference sequence). V lost 3 bases to trimming and J lost 8 bases, with 8 bases between them. CDR3: CASSDSGDEQFF. The CDR3 bases are TGCGCCAGCAGTGATTCGGGGGATGAGCAGTTCTTC.

The CDR3 is CASSPSAGEFGNTIYF. The CDR3 coding sequence is TGTGCCAGCAGCCCCTCTGCGGGGGAATTTGGAAACACCATATATTTT. The rearrangement uses TRBV27 and TRBJ1-3; a weak D match, TRBD1 (5 bases). The germline V gene has CDR1 MNHEY and CDR2 SMNVEV (reference sequence). CDR3 length: 16 amino acids. V gave up 6 bases and J gave up 3 bases, with 18 bases separating them.

The chain uses TRBV5-5 and TRBJ1-4, with 8 positions matching TRBD1. The CDR3 runs 14 residues. Germline-derived CDR1 and CDR2 are SGHKS and YYEKEE (reference sequence). The ends lost 4 bases at V and 6 bases at J; junction bases unmatched: 5. The CDR3 coding sequence is TGTGCCAGCAGCCGGGACAGGAGCCATGAAAAACTGTTTTTT. This encodes CASSRDRSHEKLFF.

The J gene is TRBJ2-7, the V gene TRBV11-3; possibly TRBD2 for D (7 bases). Germline CDR1 and CDR2: SGHNT and YENEEA. This CDR3 has 12 residues. V lost 4 bases, J lost 5 bases, and 9 bases lay in between. CDR3 in DNA: TGTGCCAGCAGCTGGGGGGGCCACGAGCAGTACTTC. It yields the protein CASSWGGHEQYF.

The genes are TRBV5-1 and TRBJ1-2; TRBD1 might be the D (5 bases). The length of the CDR3 is 13 residues. V shed 5 bases and J shed 1 base, with 9 bases lying between them. Germline assignment: CDR1 SGHRS and CDR2 YFSETQ. CDR3 DNA: TGCGCCAGCAGTAAGGACAATAACTATGGCTACACCTTC. Encoded protein: CASSKDNNYGYTF.

The V and J genes are TRBV30 and TRBJ1-1; D is perhaps TRBD1 (6 bases). This CDR3 has 14 residues. V dropped 3 bases and J dropped 1 base, with 12 bases sitting between them. The V gene's germline CDR1 is GTSNPN and CDR2 SVGIG (reference sequence). CDR3 DNA sequence: TGTGCCTGGAGGGCACAGGGTAGGAACACTGAAGCTTTCTTT. Amino acid sequence: CAWRAQGRNTEAFF.

The chain couples TRBV10-3 to TRBJ2-1, with D possibly being TRBD2 (6 bases). The CDR3 is made up of 14 amino acids. Trimming took 6 bases from V and 2 from J, leaving 11 bases between them. The germline gives CDR1 ENHRY, CDR2 SYGVKD. This CDR3 is CAISDSGPYNEQFF. The CDR3 DNA sequence: TGTGCCATCAGCGATAGCGGCCCCTACAATGAGCAGTTCTTC.

The V call is TRBV28, the J call TRBJ2-5; 10 positions match TRBD2. Germline trimming cut 11 bases from V and 4 bases from J; bases unmatched to any gene: 10. The CDR3 is made up of 14 amino acids. The germline V gene encodes CDR1 MDHEN and CDR2 SYDVKM. The CDR3 sequence is CAGQTSGMGETQYF. CDR3 bases: TGTGCCGGACAAACTAGCGGGATGGGAGAGACCCAGTACTTC.

CDR3 nucleotide sequence: TGTGCCAGCAGTTTTGGAAGGGGAACCGTCAATCAGCCCCAGCATTTT. Translating it yields CASSFGRGTVNQPQHF. The chain employs TRBV28 and TRBJ1-5; TRBD1 is a possible D gene (5 bases). Per germline, CDR1 MDHEN and CDR2 SYDVKM. The CDR3 consists of 16 residues. V was pared by 3 bases and J by 3 bases, with 15 bases between.

The chain combines TRBV5-1 with TRBJ2-1, with no clear D. The CDR3 sequence is 12 residues long. Trimming pared 3 bases from V and 7 bases from J, leaving 8 bases between. Per germline, CDR1 SGHRS and CDR2 YFSETQ. CDR3: CASSYSLNEQFF. The CDR3 nucleotides read TGCGCCAGCAGCTACAGCTTGAATGAGCAGTTCTTC.

The gene calls are TRBV6-5 and TRBJ2-4; 7 bases fit TRBD1. This CDR3 is 13 amino acids long. V shed 7 bases, J shed 5 bases, and the junction held 5 bases outside the gene matches. CDR1 and CDR2 (germline): MNHEY, SVGAGI. The CDR3 DNA follows: TGTGCCAGCACTGGACAGGTAGAAAACATTCAGTACTTC. Encoded protein: CASTGQVENIQYF.

The chain is built from TRBV9 and TRBJ1-4, with 7 bases identical to TRBD1. V was clipped by 0 bases and J by 5 bases; unmatched bases: 4. This CDR3 is 15 amino acids long. Germline V lookup: CDR1 SGDLS, CDR2 YYNGEE. Here the CDR3 reads CASSVDVTGNEKLFF. The CDR3 DNA reads as TGTGCCAGCAGCGTAGATGTGACAGGGAATGAAAAACTGTTTTTT.

This chain joins TRBV19 and TRBJ2-1, with 8 bases fitting TRBD2. The CDR3 totals 15 residues. Germline V lookup: CDR1 LNHDA, CDR2 SQIVND (reference sequence). V shed 2 bases and J 0 bases; nucleotides not matched to a gene: 0. The CDR3 is CASSISGSSYNEQFF. In DNA form, the CDR3 reads TGTGCCAGTAGTATAAGCGGGAGCTCCTACAATGAGCAGTTCTTC.

The V and J genes are TRBV6-1 and TRBJ2-7, with 15 bases fitting TRBD2. The CDR3 is made up of 18 amino acids. With 3 bases clipped from V and 1 base from J, the junction kept 7 bases outside the gene matches. CDR1 is MNHNS, CDR2 SASEGT, per germline. The CDR3 spells CASSDPGLAGGFSYEQYF. The CDR3 region has the DNA TGTGCCAGCAGTGATCCGGGACTAGCGGGAGGCTTTTCCTACGAGCAGTACTTC.

CDR3 sequence (DNA): TGTGCCAGCAGTTTCGCGGGGTCCGGAAACACCATATATTTT. Protein product: CASSFAGSGNTIYF. The rearrangement links TRBV27 to TRBJ1-3, with D unresolved. The CDR3 is 14 residues long. CDR1 and CDR2 (germline): MNHEY, SMNVEV (reference sequence). The V gene lost 3 bases and the J gene lost 4 bases, with 10 bases spanning the gap.

The chain combines TRBV5-6 with TRBJ2-2; a possible D gene is TRBD2 (5 bases). Per the germline V gene, CDR1 is SGHDT and CDR2 is YYEEEE. Trimming removed 7 bases from V and 7 bases from J, with 11 bases in between. The CDR3 is 12 residues long. The CDR3 nucleotides are TGTGCCAGCCAGCCCGGGGACGGGGAGCTGTTTTTT. Translation gives CASQPGDGELFF.

The chain uses TRBV7-9 and TRBJ1-1, with no clear D. The CDR3 spans 12 residues. V shed 2 bases and J shed 6 bases, with 7 bases lying between them. Germline lookup yields CDR1 SEHNR and CDR2 FQNEAQ (reference sequence). The CDR3 bases are TGTGCCAGCAGCTTAACATCCCCTGAAGCTTTCTTT. This translates into CASSLTSPEAFF.